This T cell receptor (beta chain) was sequenced for a study of shared clonotypes between healthy human individuals. As to this clone: The antigen remains unidentified.

Germline V lookup: CDR1 SNHLY, CDR2 FYNNEI. This CDR3 region has 15 residues. V lost 6 bases, J lost 3 bases, and 8 bases stayed unmatched. Sequencing was performed with immunoSEQ multiplex PCR; in TCRdb, only in-frame clones are kept and a portion is missing. The table has around 1.6 million clones, approximately 98% seen once. A CD45RA-negative memory subset and a CD45RA+ naive subset were separated from the CD4+ cells. Overall study findings and caveats: Memory subsets generally showed lower estimated richness than naive subsets.

The rearrangement joins TRBV2 to TRBJ2-7; 10 nucleotides agree with TRBD2. This sequence originates from a young man in good health. Specimen: naive CD4+ T cells sorted from blood. The sample's subset: CD45RA+ positively selected. The CDR3 spells CASSVGTSDLYEQYF. CDR3 DNA sequence: TGTGCCAGCAGCGTTGGGACTAGCGACCTCTACGAGCAGTACTTC.